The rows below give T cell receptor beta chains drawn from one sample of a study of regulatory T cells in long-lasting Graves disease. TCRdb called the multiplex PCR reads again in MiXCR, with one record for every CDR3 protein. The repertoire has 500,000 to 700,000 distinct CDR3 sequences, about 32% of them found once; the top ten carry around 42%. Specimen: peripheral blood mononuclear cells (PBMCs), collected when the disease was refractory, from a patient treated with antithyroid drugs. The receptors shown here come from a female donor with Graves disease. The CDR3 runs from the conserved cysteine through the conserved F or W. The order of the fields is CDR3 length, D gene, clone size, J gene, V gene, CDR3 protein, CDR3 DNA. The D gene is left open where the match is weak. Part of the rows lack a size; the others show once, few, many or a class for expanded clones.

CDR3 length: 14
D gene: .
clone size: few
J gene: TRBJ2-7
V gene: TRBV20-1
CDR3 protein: CSARTGGGIYEQYF
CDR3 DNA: TGCAGTGCTAGGACTGGCGGCGGAATATACGAGCAGTACTTC

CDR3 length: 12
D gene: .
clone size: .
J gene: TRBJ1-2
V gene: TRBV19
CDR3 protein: CASRSRESGYTF
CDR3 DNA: TGTGCCAGTAGGAGCAGGGAGTCCGGCTACACCTTC

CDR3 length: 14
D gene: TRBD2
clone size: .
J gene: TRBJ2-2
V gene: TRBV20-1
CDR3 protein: CSASLAGSTGELFF
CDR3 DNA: TGCAGTGCTAGTCTAGCGGGATCCACTGGGGAGCTGTTTTTT

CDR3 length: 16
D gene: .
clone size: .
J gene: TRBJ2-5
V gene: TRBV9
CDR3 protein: CASSGDRKSRGETQYF
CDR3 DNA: TGTGCCAGCAGCGGGGACCGAAAGTCCCGGGGGGAGACCCAGTACTTC

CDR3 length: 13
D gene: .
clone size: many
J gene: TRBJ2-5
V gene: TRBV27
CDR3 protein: CASSHRPGETQYF
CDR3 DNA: TGTGCCAGCAGTCATCGTCCCGGGGAGACCCAGTACTTC

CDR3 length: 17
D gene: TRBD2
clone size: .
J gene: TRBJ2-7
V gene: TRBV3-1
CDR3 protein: CASSHASGRASSYEQYF
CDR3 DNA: TGTGCCAGCAGCCACGCTAGCGGGAGGGCGAGCTCCTACGAGCAGTACTTC

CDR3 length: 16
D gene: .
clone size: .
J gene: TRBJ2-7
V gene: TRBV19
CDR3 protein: CASSGSTGIVDYEQYF
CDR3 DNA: TGTGCCAGTAGTGGTTCGACTGGGATTGTTGACTACGAGCAGTACTTC

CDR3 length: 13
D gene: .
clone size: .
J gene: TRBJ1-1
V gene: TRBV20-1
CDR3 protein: CSAKSREGTEAFF
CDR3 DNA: TGCAGTGCTAAGAGCAGGGAGGGGACTGAAGCTTTCTTT

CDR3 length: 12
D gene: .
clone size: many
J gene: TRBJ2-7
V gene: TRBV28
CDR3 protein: CASSSGLGEQYF
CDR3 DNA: TGTGCCAGCAGTTCAGGGTTGGGGGAGCAGTACTTC

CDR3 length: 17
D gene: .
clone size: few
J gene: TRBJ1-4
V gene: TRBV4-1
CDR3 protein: CASSRPPLQSTNEKLFF
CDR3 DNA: TGCGCCAGCAGCCGGCCTCCGTTGCAGTCAACTAATGAAAAACTGTTTTTT

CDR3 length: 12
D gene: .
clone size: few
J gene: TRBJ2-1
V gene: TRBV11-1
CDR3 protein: CASSLEVNEQFF
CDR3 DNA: TGTGCCAGCAGCTTAGAAGTCAATGAGCAGTTCTTC

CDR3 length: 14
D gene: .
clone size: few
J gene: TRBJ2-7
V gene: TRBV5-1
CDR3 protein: CASSLGTDMYEQYF
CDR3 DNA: TGCGCCAGCAGCTTGGGGACAGATATGTACGAGCAGTACTTC

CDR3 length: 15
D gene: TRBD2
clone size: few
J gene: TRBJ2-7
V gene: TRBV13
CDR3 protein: CASSAWTSKSYEQYF
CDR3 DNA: TGTGCCAGCAGCGCGTGGACTAGTAAGTCCTACGAGCAGTACTTC

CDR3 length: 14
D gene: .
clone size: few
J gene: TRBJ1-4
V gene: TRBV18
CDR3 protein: CASSPEQGSEKLFF
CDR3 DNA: TGTGCCAGCTCACCGGAGCAGGGTTCTGAAAAACTGTTTTTT

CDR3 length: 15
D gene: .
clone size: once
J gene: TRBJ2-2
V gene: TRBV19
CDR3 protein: CASSIDLELSGELFF
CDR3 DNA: TGTGCCAGTAGTATAGACTTGGAGTTGTCCGGGGAGCTGTTTTTT

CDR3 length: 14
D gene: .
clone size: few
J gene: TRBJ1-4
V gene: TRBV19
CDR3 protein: CASSINGASEKLFF
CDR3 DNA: TGTGCCAGTAGTATCAACGGGGCAAGTGAAAAACTGTTTTTT

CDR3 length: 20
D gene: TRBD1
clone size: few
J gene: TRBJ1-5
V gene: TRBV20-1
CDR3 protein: CSARVAGTGGGRNSNQPQHF
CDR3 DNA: TGCAGTGCTAGAGTTGCAGGGACAGGGGGTGGAAGAAATAGCAATCAGCCCCAGCATTTT

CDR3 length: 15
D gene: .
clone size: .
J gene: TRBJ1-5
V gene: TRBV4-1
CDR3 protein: CASSQEWQGNQPQHF
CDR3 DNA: TGCGCCAGCAGCCAAGAATGGCAGGGCAATCAGCCCCAGCATTTT

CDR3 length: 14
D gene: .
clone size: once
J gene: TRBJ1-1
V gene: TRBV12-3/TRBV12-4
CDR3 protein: CASRPGVVNTEAFF
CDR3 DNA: TGTGCCAGCAGGCCAGGGGTAGTGAACACTGAAGCTTTCTTT

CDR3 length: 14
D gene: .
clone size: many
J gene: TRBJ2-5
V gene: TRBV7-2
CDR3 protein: CASSLDASQETQYF
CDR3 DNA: TGTGCCAGCAGCTTAGACGCCAGCCAAGAGACCCAGTACTTC

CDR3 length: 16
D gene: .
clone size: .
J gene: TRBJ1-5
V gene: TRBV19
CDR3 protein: CASSIGVSSPGQPQHF
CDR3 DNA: TGTGCCAGTAGTATAGGAGTCAGCTCACCGGGGCAGCCCCAGCATTTT

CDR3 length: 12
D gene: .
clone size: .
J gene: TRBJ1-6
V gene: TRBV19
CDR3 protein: CASSIVDSPLHF
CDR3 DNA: TGTGCCAGTAGTATAGTGGATTCACCCCTCCACTTT

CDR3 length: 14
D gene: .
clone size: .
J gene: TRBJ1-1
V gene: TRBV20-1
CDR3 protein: CSAQGGGRNTEAFF
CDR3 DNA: TGCAGTGCCCAAGGGGGGGGTAGGAACACTGAAGCTTTCTTT

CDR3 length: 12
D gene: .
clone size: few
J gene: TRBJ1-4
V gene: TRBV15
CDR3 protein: CATSREPEKLFF
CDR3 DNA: TGTGCCACCAGCAGAGAACCTGAAAAACTGTTTTTT

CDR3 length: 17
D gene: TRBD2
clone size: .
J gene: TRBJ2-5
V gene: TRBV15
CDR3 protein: CATSRRTSGRAGGTQYF
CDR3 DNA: TGTGCCACCAGCAGAAGGACTAGCGGGAGGGCCGGGGGGACCCAGTACTTC

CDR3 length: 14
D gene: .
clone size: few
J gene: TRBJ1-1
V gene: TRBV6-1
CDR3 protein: CASSPEWMNTEAFF
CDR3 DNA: TGTGCCAGCAGTCCCGAGTGGATGAACACTGAAGCTTTCTTT

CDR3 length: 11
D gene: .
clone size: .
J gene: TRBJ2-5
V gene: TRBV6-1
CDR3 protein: CASRLVETQYF
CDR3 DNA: TGTGCCAGCAGACTAGTAGAGACCCAGTACTTC

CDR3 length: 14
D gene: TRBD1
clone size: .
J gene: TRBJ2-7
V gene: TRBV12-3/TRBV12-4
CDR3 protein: CASRPGTVFYEQCF
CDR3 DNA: TGTGCCAGCAGACCCGGGACAGTTTTCTACGAGCAGTGCTTC

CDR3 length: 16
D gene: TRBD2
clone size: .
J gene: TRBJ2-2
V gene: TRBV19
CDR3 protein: CASSISAGGNTGELFF
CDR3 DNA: TGTGCCAGTAGTATATCGGCGGGAGGGAACACCGGGGAGCTGTTTTTT

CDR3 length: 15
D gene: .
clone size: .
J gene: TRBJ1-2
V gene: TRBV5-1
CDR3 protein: CASSPSRDLNYGYTF
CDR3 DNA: TGCGCCAGCAGCCCTTCAAGGGATCTCAACTATGGCTACACCTTC

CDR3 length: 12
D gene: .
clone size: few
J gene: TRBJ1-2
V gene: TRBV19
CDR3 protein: CASNPGAYGYTF
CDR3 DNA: TGTGCCAGCAACCCAGGGGCCTATGGCTACACCTTC

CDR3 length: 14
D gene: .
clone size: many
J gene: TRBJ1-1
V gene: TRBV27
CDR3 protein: CASRARTVNTEAFF
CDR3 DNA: TGTGCCAGCAGAGCTCGGACAGTGAACACTGAAGCTTTCTTT

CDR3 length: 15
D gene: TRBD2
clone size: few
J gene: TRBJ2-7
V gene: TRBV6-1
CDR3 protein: CASRPTSGRAYEQYF
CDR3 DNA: TGTGCCAGCAGGCCTACTAGCGGGAGGGCCTACGAGCAGTACTTC

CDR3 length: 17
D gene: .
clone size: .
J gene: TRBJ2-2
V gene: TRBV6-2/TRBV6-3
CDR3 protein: CASSYSQGLGFTGELFF
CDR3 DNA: TGTGCCAGCAGTTACTCGCAAGGCCTTGGGTTCACCGGGGAGCTGTTTTTT

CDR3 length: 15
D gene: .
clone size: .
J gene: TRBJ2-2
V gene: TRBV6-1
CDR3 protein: CASTGIHANTGELFF
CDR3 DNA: TGTGCCAGCACGGGCATCCACGCGAACACCGGGGAGCTGTTTTTT

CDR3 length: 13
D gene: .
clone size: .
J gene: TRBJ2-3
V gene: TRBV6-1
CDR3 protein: CASGQHRTDTQYF
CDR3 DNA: TGTGCCAGCGGACAGCACCGCACAGATACGCAGTATTTT

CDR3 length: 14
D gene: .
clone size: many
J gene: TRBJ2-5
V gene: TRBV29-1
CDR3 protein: CSVVGWDNQETQYF
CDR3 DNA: TGCAGCGTCGTGGGATGGGACAACCAAGAGACCCAGTACTTC

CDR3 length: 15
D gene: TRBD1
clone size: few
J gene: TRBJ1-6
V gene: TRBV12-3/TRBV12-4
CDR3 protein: CASSSRTGRNSPLHF
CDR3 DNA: TGTGCCAGCAGTTCCCGGACAGGGCGAAATTCACCCCTCCACTTT

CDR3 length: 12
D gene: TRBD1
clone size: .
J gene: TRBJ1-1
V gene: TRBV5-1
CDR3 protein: CASSVDRAEAFF
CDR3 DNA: TGCGCCAGCAGCGTGGACAGGGCTGAAGCTTTCTTT

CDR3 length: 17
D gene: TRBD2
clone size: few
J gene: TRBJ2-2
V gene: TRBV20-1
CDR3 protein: CSARALDGTSGTGELFF
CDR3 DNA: TGCAGTGCTAGAGCATTGGACGGGACTAGCGGTACCGGGGAGCTGTTTTTT

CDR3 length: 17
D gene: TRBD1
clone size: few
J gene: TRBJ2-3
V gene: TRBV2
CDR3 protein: CASSEDNRGWSTDTQYF
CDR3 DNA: TGTGCCAGCAGTGAGGATAACAGGGGTTGGAGCACAGATACGCAGTATTTT

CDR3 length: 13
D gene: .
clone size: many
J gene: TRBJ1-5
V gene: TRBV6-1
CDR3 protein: CASSTRTNQPQHF
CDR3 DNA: TGTGCCAGCAGTACCCGGACGAATCAGCCCCAGCATTTT

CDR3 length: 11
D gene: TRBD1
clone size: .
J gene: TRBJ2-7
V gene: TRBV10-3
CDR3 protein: CATGQGVEQYF
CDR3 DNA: TGTGCCACGGGACAGGGGGTTGAGCAGTACTTC

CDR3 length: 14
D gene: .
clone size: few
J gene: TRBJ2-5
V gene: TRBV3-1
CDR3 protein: CASSWSGAGETQYF
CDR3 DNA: TGTGCCAGCAGCTGGTCGGGGGCGGGGGAGACCCAGTACTTC